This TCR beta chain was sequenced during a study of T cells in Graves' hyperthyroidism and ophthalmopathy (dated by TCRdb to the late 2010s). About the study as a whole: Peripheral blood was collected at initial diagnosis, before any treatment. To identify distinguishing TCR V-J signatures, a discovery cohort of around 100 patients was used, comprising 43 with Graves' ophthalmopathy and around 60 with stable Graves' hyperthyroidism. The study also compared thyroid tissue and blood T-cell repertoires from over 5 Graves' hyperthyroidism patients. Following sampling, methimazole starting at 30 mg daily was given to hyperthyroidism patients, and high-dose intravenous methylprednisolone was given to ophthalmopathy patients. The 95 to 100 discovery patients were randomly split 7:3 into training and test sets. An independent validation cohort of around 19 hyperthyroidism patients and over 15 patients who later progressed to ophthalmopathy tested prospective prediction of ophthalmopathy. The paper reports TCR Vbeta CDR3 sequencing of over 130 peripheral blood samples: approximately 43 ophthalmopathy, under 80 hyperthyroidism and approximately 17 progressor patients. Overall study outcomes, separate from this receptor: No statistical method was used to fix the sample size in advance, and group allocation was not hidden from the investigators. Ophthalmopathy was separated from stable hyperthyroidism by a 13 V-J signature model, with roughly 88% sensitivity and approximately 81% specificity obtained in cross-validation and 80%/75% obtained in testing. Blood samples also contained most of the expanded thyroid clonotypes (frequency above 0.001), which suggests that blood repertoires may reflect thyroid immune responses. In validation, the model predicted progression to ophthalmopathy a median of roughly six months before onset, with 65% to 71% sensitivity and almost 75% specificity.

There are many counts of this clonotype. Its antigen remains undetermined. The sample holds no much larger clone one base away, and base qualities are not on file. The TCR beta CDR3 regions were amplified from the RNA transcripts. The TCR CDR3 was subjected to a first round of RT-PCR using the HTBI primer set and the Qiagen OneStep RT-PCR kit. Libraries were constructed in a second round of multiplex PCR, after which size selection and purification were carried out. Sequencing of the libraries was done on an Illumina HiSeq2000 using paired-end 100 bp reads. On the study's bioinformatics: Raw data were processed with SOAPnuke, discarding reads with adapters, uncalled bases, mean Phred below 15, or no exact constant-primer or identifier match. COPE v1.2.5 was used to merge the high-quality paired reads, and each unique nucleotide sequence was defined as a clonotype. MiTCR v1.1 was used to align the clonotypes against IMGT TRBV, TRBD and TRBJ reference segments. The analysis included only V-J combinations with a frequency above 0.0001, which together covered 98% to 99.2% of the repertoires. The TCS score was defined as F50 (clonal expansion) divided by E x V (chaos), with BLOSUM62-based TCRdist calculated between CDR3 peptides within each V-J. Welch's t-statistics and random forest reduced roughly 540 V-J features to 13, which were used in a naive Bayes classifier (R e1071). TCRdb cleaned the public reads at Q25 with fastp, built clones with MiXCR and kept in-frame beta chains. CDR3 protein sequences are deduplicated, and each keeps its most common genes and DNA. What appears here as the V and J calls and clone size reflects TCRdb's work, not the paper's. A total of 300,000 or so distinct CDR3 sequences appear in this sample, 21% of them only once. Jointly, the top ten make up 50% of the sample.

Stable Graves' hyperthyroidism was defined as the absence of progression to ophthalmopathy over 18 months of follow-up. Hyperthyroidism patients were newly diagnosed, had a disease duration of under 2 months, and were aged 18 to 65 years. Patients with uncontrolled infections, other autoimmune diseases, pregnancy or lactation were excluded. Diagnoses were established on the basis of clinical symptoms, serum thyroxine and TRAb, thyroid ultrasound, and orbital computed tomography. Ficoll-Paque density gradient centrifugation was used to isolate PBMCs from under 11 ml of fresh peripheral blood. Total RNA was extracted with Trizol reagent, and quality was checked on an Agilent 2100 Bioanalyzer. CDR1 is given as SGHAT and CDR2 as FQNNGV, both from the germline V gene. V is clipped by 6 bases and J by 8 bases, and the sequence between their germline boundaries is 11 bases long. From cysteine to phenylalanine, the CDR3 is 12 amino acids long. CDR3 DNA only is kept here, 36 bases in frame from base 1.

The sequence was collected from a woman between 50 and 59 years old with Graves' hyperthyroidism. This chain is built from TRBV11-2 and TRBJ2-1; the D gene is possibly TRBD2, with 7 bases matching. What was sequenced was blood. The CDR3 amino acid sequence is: CASSRGAYEQFF. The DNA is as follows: TGTGCCAGCAGTCGGGGGGCCTATGAGCAGTTCTTC.